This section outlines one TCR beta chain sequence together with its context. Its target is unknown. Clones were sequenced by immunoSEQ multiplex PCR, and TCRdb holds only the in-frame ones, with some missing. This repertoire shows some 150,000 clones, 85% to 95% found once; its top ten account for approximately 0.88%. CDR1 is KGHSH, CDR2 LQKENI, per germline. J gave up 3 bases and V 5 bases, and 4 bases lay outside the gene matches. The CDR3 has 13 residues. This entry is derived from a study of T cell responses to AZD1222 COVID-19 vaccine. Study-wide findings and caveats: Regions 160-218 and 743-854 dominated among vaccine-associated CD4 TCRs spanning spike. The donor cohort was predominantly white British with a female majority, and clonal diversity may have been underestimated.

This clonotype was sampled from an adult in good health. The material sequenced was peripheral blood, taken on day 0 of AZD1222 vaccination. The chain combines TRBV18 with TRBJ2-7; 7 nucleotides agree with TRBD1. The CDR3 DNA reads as TGTGCCAGCTCATCCGGGACAGTCTACGAGCAGTACTTC. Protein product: CASSSGTVYEQYF.